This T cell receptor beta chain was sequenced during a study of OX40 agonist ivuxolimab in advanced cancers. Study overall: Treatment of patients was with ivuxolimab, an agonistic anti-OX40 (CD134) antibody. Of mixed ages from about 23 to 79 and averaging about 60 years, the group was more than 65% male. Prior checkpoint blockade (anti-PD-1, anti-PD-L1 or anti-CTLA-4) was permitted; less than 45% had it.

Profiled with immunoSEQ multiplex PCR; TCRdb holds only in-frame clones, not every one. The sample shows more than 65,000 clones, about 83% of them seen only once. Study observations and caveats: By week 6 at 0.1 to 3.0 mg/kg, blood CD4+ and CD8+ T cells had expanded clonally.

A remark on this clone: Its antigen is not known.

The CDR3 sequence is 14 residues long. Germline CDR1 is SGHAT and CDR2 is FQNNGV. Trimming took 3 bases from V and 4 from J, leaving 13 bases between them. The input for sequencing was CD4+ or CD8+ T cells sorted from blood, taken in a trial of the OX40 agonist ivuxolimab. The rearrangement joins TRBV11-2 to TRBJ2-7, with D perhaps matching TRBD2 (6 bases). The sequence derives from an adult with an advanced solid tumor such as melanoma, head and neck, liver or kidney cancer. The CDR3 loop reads CASSFGGRYYEQYF. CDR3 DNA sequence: TGTGCCAGCAGCTTTGGGGGGAGGTATTACGAGCAGTACTTC.